The present T cell receptor (beta chain) was sequenced within a study of cytomegalovirus exposure and HLA in healthy donors. The study ran its PCR with 60 Vbeta and 13 Jbeta primers. Clones were read by immunoSEQ multiplex PCR, and TCRdb kept only the in-frame ones, dropping some. The sample carries about 120,000 clones, 75% recorded once. V lost 7 bases to trimming and J lost 8 bases; unmatched junction nucleotides: 11. Germline V gives CDR1 MNHEY, CDR2 SMNVEV (reference sequence). The CDR3 has 15 residues. Sequencing was done on a sample of PBMCs. The chain joins TRBV27 to TRBJ2-1, with 10 bases identical to TRBD2. This clonotype originated in a woman aged 45-60 years in good health and CMV-seronegative. The CDR3 DNA reads as TGTGCCAGCAAAAGGCTAGCGGGAGCACCAGATGAGCAGTTCTTC. Translated, it gives CASKRLAGAPDEQFF.